One sample yielded the 16 T cell receptor beta chains listed below, sequenced in a study of blood T cell repertoires in COVID-19. TCRdb's table, derived via immunoSEQ multiplex PCR, lists solely in-frame clones and lacks some. Among about 390,000 clones, about 87% were seen once, and the ten largest hold approximately 9.3%. The sequenced material came from PBMCs or T cells enriched from blood (not recorded which). The source is a woman aged 45-59 years who had recovered from COVID-19.

The chain uses TRBV12-3 or TRBV12-4 and TRBJ1-2; D gene uncertain. The germline V and J ends were trimmed by 2 bases and 6 bases, with 10 bases remaining between them. The CDR3 is 13 residues long. The CDR3 DNA reads TGTGCCAGCAGTTTACGGGAGGGCAATGGCTACACCTTC. This sequence encodes CASSLREGNGYTF.

The gene calls are TRBV3-1 (or the pseudogene TRBV3-2) and TRBJ1-6; D remains ambiguous. This CDR3 is 15 amino acids long. Germline V gene lookup returns CDR1 LGHDT and CDR2 YNNKEL (reference sequence). V was cut by 1 base and J by 10 bases, with 14 bases left in between. The CDR3: CASSQGVRTRSPLHF. Here the CDR3 DNA reads TGTGCCAGCAGCCAAGGAGTGCGCACTAGATCACCCCTCCACTTT.

This clone was observed a handful of times. The rearrangement links TRBV28 to TRBJ2-1, with TRBD2 matching 11 bases. The CDR3 runs 16 residues. After removal of 6 bases from V and 6 bases from J, the junction contained 10 bases not matched to a gene. Looked up from germline, CDR1 is MDHEN and CDR2 is SYDVKM. The CDR3 DNA follows: TGTGCCAGCAGGTCCCTAGCGGGGGGTATTGGCAATGAGCAGTTCTTC. Amino acids: CASRSLAGGIGNEQFF.

The chain links TRBV27 to TRBJ2-1, with TRBD2 matching 7 bases. V trimming: 9 bases; J trimming: 6 bases; junction bases outside the gene matches: 8. Germline V gene lookup returns CDR1 MNHEY and CDR2 SMNVEV (reference sequence). CDR3 length: 13 amino acids. CDR3 sequence: CASSGSPGNEQFF. The CDR3 DNA reads as TGTGCCAGTAGCGGGTCCCCGGGCAATGAGCAGTTCTTC.

The chain carries TRBV11-2 and TRBJ1-1; D is unresolved. Germline assignment: CDR1 SGHAT and CDR2 FQNNGV. Trimming removed 4 bases at V and 4 bases at J, with 13 bases between. This CDR3 contains 14 residues. CDR3 sequence: CASSSPPAGTEAFF. CDR3 DNA sequence: TGTGCCAGCAGCTCCCCCCCGGCAGGCACTGAAGCTTTCTTT. The whole variable domain, remainder taken from reference TRBV11-2 and TRBJ1-1, is EAGVAQSPRYKIIEKRQSVAFWCNPISGHATLYWYQQILGQGPKLLIQFQNNGVVDDSQLPKDRFSAERLKGVDSTLKIQPAKLEDSAVYLCASSSPPAGTEAFFGQGTRLTVV.

This clone was seen a few times. The V call is TRBV11-2, the J call TRBJ1-2; D uncertain. In germline, CDR1 is SGHAT, CDR2 FQNNGV. The CDR3 covers 14 residues. V was cut by 1 base and J by 4 bases, with 10 bases left in between. CDR3 DNA: TGTGCCAGCAGCTTAGCTTCTAATCTCTATGGCTACACCTTC. Protein: CASSLASNLYGYTF. Together with reference TRBV11-2 and TRBJ1-2, the CDR3 gives the full variable domain: EAGVAQSPRYKIIEKRQSVAFWCNPISGHATLYWYQQILGQGPKLLIQFQNNGVVDDSQLPKDRFSAERLKGVDSTLKIQPAKLEDSAVYLCASSLASNLYGYTFGSGTRLTVV.

Regarding this clone: The junction does not match germline at one end; this may be a read error. V is TRBV7-7 and J is TRBJ2-7, with D possibly matching TRBD1 (6 bases). This CDR3 is 15 amino acids long. The V gene's germline CDR1 is SSHAT and CDR2 FNYEAQ (reference sequence). This CDR3 reads CASSRPGHLSYEQYF. CDR3 bases: TGTGCTAGCAGCCGTCCGGGACACCTTTCCTACGAGCAGTACTTC.

The CDR3 here is CASSPRDTTNYGYTF. CDR3 nucleotides: TGTGCCAGCAGCCCTAGGGACACTACTAACTATGGCTACACCTTC. V gene TRBV7-3 combines with J gene TRBJ1-2, with D maybe TRBD1 (6 bases). The V end lost 5 bases, the J end lost 0 bases, and 13 bases lay between the germline ends. The CDR3 consists of 15 residues. Germline V gene data show CDR1 as SGHTA and CDR2 as FQGTGA.

This CDR3 reads CASSPGPLPGYTF. As DNA, the CDR3 is TGTGCCAGCTCACCGGGCCCTCTCCCCGGCTACACCTTC. The J gene is TRBJ1-2, the V gene TRBV18; D gene ambiguous. Per the germline V gene, CDR1 is KGHSH and CDR2 is LQKENI. CDR3 length: 13 amino acids. Trimming removed 3 bases from V and 8 bases from J, with 13 bases in between.

CDR3 sequence (DNA): TGTGCCAGCAGTTTATCAGGGTTCGTAAACTACGAGCAGTACTTC. The encoded protein is CASSLSGFVNYEQYF. This chain links TRBV28 with TRBJ2-7, with D perhaps matching TRBD1 (5 bases). The CDR3 spans 15 residues. Trimming left V 1 base short and J 3 bases short, with 13 bases between. Germline values: CDR1 MDHEN, CDR2 SYDVKM.

The rearrangement joins TRBV7-2 to TRBJ2-5; 10 bases map to TRBD1. This CDR3 region has 14 residues. CDR1 is SGHTA and CDR2 is FQGNSA in the germline V gene. The ends lost 6 bases at V and 4 bases at J; junction bases unmatched: 5. Here the CDR3 reads CASSFDRGRETQYF. Written as DNA, the CDR3 is TGTGCCAGCAGTTTCGACAGGGGGCGAGAGACCCAGTACTTC. The variable domain in full, completed from reference TRBV7-2 and TRBJ2-5, reads GAGVSQSPSNKVTEKGKDVELRCDPISGHTALYWYRQSLGQGLEFLIYFQGNSAPDKSGLPSDRFSAERTGGSVSTLTIQRTQQEDSAVYLCASSFDRGRETQYFGPGTRLLVL.

This sequence joins TRBV27 and TRBJ2-2; 10 bases are shared with TRBD2. The germline V gene encodes CDR1 MNHEY and CDR2 SMNVEV (reference sequence). The CDR3 contains 16 residues. V shed 4 bases, J shed 6 bases, and the junction held 8 bases outside the gene matches. The CDR3 region has the DNA TGTGCCAGCAGTTCCTTTAGCGGGGGGAAGGCCGGGGAGCTGTTTTTT. Amino acids: CASSSFSGGKAGELFF.

The chain is built from TRBV4-1 and TRBJ2-7; no firm D call. Trimming took 1 base from V and 3 from J, leaving 13 bases between them. This CDR3 is built from 15 residues. The germline gives CDR1 MGHRA, CDR2 YSYEKL. The CDR3 sequence is CASSQVIGQVYEQYF. CDR3 coding DNA: TGCGCCAGCAGCCAAGTAATTGGGCAGGTCTACGAGCAGTACTTC.

The chain is built from TRBV2 and TRBJ2-1; D gene ambiguous. V was clipped by 4 bases and J by 6 bases, with 19 bases between them. From germline, CDR1 is SNHLY and CDR2 FYNNEI. This CDR3 comprises 16 residues. DNA for the CDR3: TGTGCCAGCAGTGTTACCGATCAGCGATGGTCCAATGAGCAGTTCTTC. This sequence encodes CASSVTDQRWSNEQFF.

This clone showed up just once. The rearrangement joins TRBV28 to TRBJ1-1; TRBD1 might be the D (5 bases). The CDR3 sequence is 15 residues long. The V and J ends lost 6 bases and 4 bases respectively, with 18 bases between them. The germline CDR1 and CDR2 sequences are MDHEN and SYDVKM. The DNA of the CDR3 is TGTGCCAGCAGAGGGTCCTCACAGGTATTCACTGAAGCTTTCTTT. Translation gives CASRGSSQVFTEAFF.

V is TRBV25-1 and J is TRBJ1-2, with 7 bases matching TRBD1. From germline, CDR1 is MGHDK and CDR2 SYGVNS. Germline trimming cut 4 bases from V and 0 bases from J; bases unmatched to any gene: 5. This CDR3 region has 15 residues. The CDR3 sequence is CASSGGTAPNYGYTF. DNA for the CDR3: TGTGCCAGCAGTGGCGGGACAGCCCCTAACTATGGCTACACCTTC.